This T cell receptor beta chain is from a study of human T cells and chemical hapten exposure. This clonotype was observed a few times. Its specificity is not known. Findings and caveats of the study: Expanded TCRs created a significantly greater count of big CDR3 similarity clusters than controls did.

The ends were cut back, 5 bases at V and 4 bases at J, with 15 bases in the middle. Per germline, CDR1 SEHNR and CDR2 FQNEAQ (reference sequence). The length of the CDR3 is 15 residues. The library labeled individual cDNA molecules by adding unique molecular identifiers to them. From the RACE reads, TCRdb called clonotypes with MiXCR, one entry per CDR3 protein. The repertoire holds some 330,000 distinct CDR3 sequences, with approximately 5.8% as singletons. Time point in this sample: pre-sensitization, week 0. Treatment given: therapeutic diphenylcyclopropenone sensitization with weekly scalp DPC. In every case, blood was obtained before the patch test was applied.

The sequences come from whole blood, collected in connection with sensitization to the hapten diphenylcyclopropenone (DPC). The chain employs TRBV7-9 and TRBJ1-5, with D perhaps TRBD1 (6 bases). The sequence was obtained from a young woman with alopecia areata. Some clones in this sample may be carry-over from other donors' samples. The CDR3 bases are TGTGCCAGCAGCCTGGACAGTGGGGGAAATCAGCCCCAGCATTTT. This encodes CASSLDSGGNQPQHF.